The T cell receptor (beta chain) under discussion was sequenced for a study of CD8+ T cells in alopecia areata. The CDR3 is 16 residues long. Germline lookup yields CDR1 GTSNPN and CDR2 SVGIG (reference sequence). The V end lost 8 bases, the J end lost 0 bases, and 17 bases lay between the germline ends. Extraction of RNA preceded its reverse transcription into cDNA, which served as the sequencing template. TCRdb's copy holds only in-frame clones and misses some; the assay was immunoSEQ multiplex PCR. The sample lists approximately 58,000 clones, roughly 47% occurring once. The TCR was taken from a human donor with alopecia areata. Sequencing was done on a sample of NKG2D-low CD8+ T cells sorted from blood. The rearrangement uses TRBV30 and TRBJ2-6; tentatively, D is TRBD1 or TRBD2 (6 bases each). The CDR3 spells CARGRKYGSGANVLTF. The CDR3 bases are TGTGCCCGGGGGCGAAAATACGGCTCTGGGGCCAACGTCCTGACTTTC.